This T cell receptor (beta chain) was recorded in a study of blood T cell repertoires in COVID-19. Looking at the study overall: T cells, B-cell-depleted T cells, or PBMCs provided the cDNA or gDNA that served as material.

This CDR3 region has 16 residues. Trimming shortened V by 0 bases and J by 7 bases, and 16 bases separated the two germline ends. Germline V gene sequence: CDR1 MGHRA, CDR2 YSYEKL. As handled by the study authors: By means of reference gene primer amplification, nucleated cell counts were estimated. This table comes from immunoSEQ multiplex PCR, and its TCRdb copy is limited to in-frame clones, with some not included. V and J calls and clone size are given by that table; D and trimming were obtained from the DNA. The sample contains 100,000 to 150,000 clones, more than 75% of which appear only once. The sequenced sample was peripheral blood. The receptor comes from a human donor in a cohort sampled during active COVID-19. The chain combines TRBV4-1 with TRBJ2-1, with D possibly being TRBD2 (5 bases). The CDR3 DNA sequence: TGCGCCAGCAGCCAAGATAGCCTGGGAGTAGGGAATGAGCAGTTCTTC. Amino acids: CASSQDSLGVGNEQFF.